The 20 T cell receptor beta chains presented below share a single source sample, sequenced in a study of blood T cell repertoires in COVID-19. This table comes from immunoSEQ multiplex PCR, and its TCRdb copy is limited to in-frame clones, with some not included. The repertoire holds a few hundred thousand clones, less than 90% seen once, with 20% in the top ten. Sample: peripheral blood. The receptor source for this set is a man aged 25-40 years with active or convalescent COVID-19.

The CDR3 reads CASSPGTGGRVYGYTF. The CDR3 DNA sequence: TGTGCCAGCAGCCCTGGGACAGGGGGCCGTGTCTATGGCTACACCTTC. This rearrangement joins TRBV11-2 to TRBJ1-2, with 12 bases lining up with TRBD1. This CDR3 spans 16 amino acids. Germline-derived CDR1 and CDR2 are SGHAT and FQNNGV. The junction had 8 bases not matched to a gene; V was cut back by 5 bases and J by 4 bases.

The chain combines TRBV19 with TRBJ1-5, with 8 bases that match TRBD1. The germline V gene has CDR1 LNHDA and CDR2 SQIVND (reference sequence). With V trimmed by 8 bases and J by 5 bases, 11 bases remained unmatched. This CDR3 is 15 amino acids long. The CDR3 loop reads CASDRPGQAYQPQHF. Here the CDR3 DNA reads TGTGCCAGTGATAGGCCGGGACAGGCTTATCAGCCCCAGCATTTT. Filled out from reference TRBV19 and TRBJ1-5, the complete variable domain reads DGGITQSPKYLFRKEGQNVTLSCEQNLNHDAMYWYRQDPGQGLRLIYYSQIVNDFQKGDIAEGYSVSREKKESFPLTVTSAQKNPTAFYLCASDRPGQAYQPQHFGDGTRLSIL.

This CDR3 is CASSYRGASVYNEQFF. DNA for the CDR3: TGTGCCAGCAGTTACCGCGGGGCTAGCGTCTACAATGAGCAGTTCTTC. The V and J genes are TRBV6-2 or TRBV6-3 and TRBJ2-1, with a tentative D call TRBD2 (6 bases). The V gene lost 2 bases and the J gene lost 3 bases, with 14 bases spanning the gap. Germline values: CDR1 MNHEY, CDR2 SVGEGT. The length of the CDR3 is 16 residues.

The chain couples TRBV5-1 to TRBJ2-1; the D gene is possibly TRBD2 (5 bases). This CDR3 has 13 residues. Trimming took off 4 bases at V and 5 bases at J, with 10 bases between the two ends. Germline lookup yields CDR1 SGHRS and CDR2 YFSETQ. The CDR3 DNA sequence: TGCGCCAGCAGCATTTGGGAGAACAATGAGCAGTTCTTC. It specifies CASSIWENNEQFF.

V usage is TRBV28 and J usage is TRBJ2-5, with 8 bases that match TRBD2. The V segment lost 6 bases and the J segment 7 bases; nucleotides outside the gene matches: 13. The CDR3 has 15 residues. Germline loops: CDR1 MDHEN, CDR2 SYDVKM. As DNA, the CDR3 is TGTGCCAGCAGGAAAGGACTAGCTAAAAATGTGACCCAGTACTTC. This translates into CASRKGLAKNVTQYF. The whole variable domain, filled in from reference TRBV28 and TRBJ2-5, reads DVKVTQSSRYLVKRTGEKVFLECVQDMDHENMFWYRQDPGLGLRLIYFSYDVKMKEKGDIPEGYSVSREKKERFSLILESASTNQTSMYLCASRKGLAKNVTQYFGPGTRLLVL.

The chain has TRBV29-1 and TRBJ2-3, with a weak D call TRBD2 (6 bases). CDR3 length: 14 amino acids. CDR1 and CDR2 from the germline V gene are SQVTM and ANQGSEA. V was pared by 1 base and J by 0 bases, with 8 bases between. CDR3 in amino acids: CSVEVEGSTDTQYF. The CDR3 DNA reads TGCAGCGTTGAAGTGGAGGGTAGCACAGATACGCAGTATTTT.

The chain is built from TRBV28 and TRBJ1-5; 8 bases align to TRBD1. The CDR3 is made up of 14 amino acids. Germline CDR1 is MDHEN and CDR2 is SYDVKM. V lost 6 bases to trimming and J lost 4 bases; unmatched junction nucleotides: 5. The CDR3, as DNA: TGTGCCAGCAGCCTTGACAGGGGAAATCAGCCCCAGCATTTT. It encodes CASSLDRGNQPQHF.

V is TRBV6-1 and J is TRBJ1-1; D possibly corresponds to TRBD1 (5 bases). Germline V CDR1 and CDR2: MNHNS, SASEGT. CDR3 length: 16 residues. The V end was cut by 2 bases, the J end by 5 bases, with 18 bases between. The DNA for the CDR3 is TGTGCCAGCAGTGAAATAGTGGGGCAGGGAGGGACTGAAGCTTTCTTT. It is translated as CASSEIVGQGGTEAFF.

In its sample, this clone was seen a few times. The chain carries TRBV29-1 and TRBJ2-4; 7 positions match TRBD2. V lost 5 bases to trimming and J lost 4 bases; unmatched junction nucleotides: 8. The CDR3 consists of 14 residues. Germline lookup yields CDR1 SQVTM and CDR2 ANQGSEA. The CDR3 DNA sequence: TGCAGCGTTCGCTCCCCCGGGGGGAAAAACATTCAGTACTTC. Translating it yields CSVRSPGGKNIQYF.

The chain links TRBV7-6 to TRBJ2-3; D is perhaps TRBD1 (5 bases). CDR3 length equals 11 residues. From germline, CDR1 is SGHVS and CDR2 FNYEAQ. V lost 5 bases, J lost 9 bases, and 9 bases lay in between. In DNA, the CDR3 is TGTGCCAGCAGCCCCGGACAAACGCAGTATTTT. Translated: CASSPGQTQYF.

The chain couples TRBV5-6 to TRBJ2-1, with TRBD1 identical over 7 bases. The V gene end was trimmed by 4 bases and the J gene end by 5 bases; junction bases not matched to a gene: 9. The CDR3 is 15 residues long. Germline values: CDR1 SGHDT, CDR2 YYEEEE. This chain's CDR3 is CASSPLTGFHNEQFF. The CDR3 nucleotides read TGTGCCAGCAGCCCCCTGACAGGGTTCCACAATGAGCAGTTCTTC. Combining the CDR3 with reference TRBV5-6 and TRBJ2-1 gives the whole variable domain DAGVTQSPTHLIKTRGQQVTLRCSPKSGHDTVSWYQQALGQGPQFIFQYYEEEERQRGNFPDRFSGHQFPNYSSELNVNALLLGDSALYLCASSPLTGFHNEQFFGPGTRLTVL.

CDR3 amino acids: CATSDPGQGAYNEQFF. CDR3 DNA sequence: TGTGCCACCAGTGATCCCGGACAGGGGGCCTACAATGAGCAGTTCTTC. The chain employs TRBV24-1 and TRBJ2-1; TRBD1 matches at 10 bases. The CDR3 runs to 16 residues. The V segment lost 3 bases and the J segment 2 bases; nucleotides outside the gene matches: 3. CDR1 and CDR2 (germline): KGHDR, SFDVKD.

The CDR3 DNA reads TGTGCCAGCAGCTTAGCGGTTAACCCAGGGGGCAATCAGCCCCAGCATTTT. Its translation is CASSLAVNPGGNQPQHF. This chain connects TRBV7-6 to TRBJ1-5; D is possibly TRBD1 (6 bases). This CDR3 region has 17 residues. The germline CDR1 and CDR2 sequences are SGHVS and FNYEAQ. Trimming stripped 0 bases from V and 2 bases from J, with 14 bases between.

V usage is TRBV11-2 and J usage is TRBJ2-7, with D tentatively TRBD2 (6 bases). Germline lookup yields CDR1 SGHAT and CDR2 FQNNGV. CDR3 length equals 14 residues. With 3 bases removed from V and 3 bases from J, the gap between germline ends came to 12 bases. CDR3 protein: CASSFSGSNYEQYF. The CDR3 nucleotides read TGTGCCAGCAGCTTTAGCGGAAGCAACTACGAGCAGTACTTC.

The chain employs TRBV3-1 (or the pseudogene TRBV3-2) and TRBJ2-4; 8 nucleotides align to TRBD2. The CDR3 totals 15 residues. Germline V gene sequence: CDR1 LGHDT, CDR2 YNNKEL (reference sequence). J lost 4 bases, V lost 4 bases, and 6 bases had no gene match. CDR3 DNA: TGTGCCAGCAGCCCGGGGGGGAATGCTAAAAACATTCAGTACTTC. Protein product: CASSPGGNAKNIQYF.

The chain has TRBV18 and TRBJ1-1; 7 bases fit TRBD1. CDR3 length: 14 residues. Trimming cost V 5 bases and J 6 bases; bases outside gene matches: 9. Looked up from germline, CDR1 is KGHSH and CDR2 is LQKENI. CDR3 DNA: TGTGCCAGCTCAATCGACAGGGTGGGTTCTGAAGCTTTCTTT. This encodes CASSIDRVGSEAFF.

This rearrangement joins TRBV28 to TRBJ1-3; tentatively, D is TRBD1 (6 bases). CDR3 size: 14 residues. Germline CDR1 and CDR2: MDHEN and SYDVKM. V lost 6 bases, J lost 7 bases, and 16 bases lay in between. CDR3 sequence reads: CASRKDGTRNTIYF. The CDR3 DNA is TGTGCCAGCAGGAAGGACGGGACACGGAACACCATATATTTT.

The rearrangement joins TRBV28 to TRBJ1-2; unclear D gene. This CDR3 has 12 residues. Germline CDR1 is MDHEN and CDR2 is SYDVKM. Trimming took off 7 bases at V and 4 bases at J, with 10 bases between the two ends. The CDR3 nucleotides are TGTGCCAGCATAGAGACACCCTATGGCTACACCTTC. It encodes CASIETPYGYTF.

This chain uses TRBV9 with TRBJ2-3, with D perhaps matching TRBD1 (5 bases). The CDR3 spans 14 residues. Between the trimmed V and J ends, which lost 0 bases and 3 bases, there was a span of 8 bases. Per germline, CDR1 SGDLS and CDR2 YYNGEE. The chain's CDR3 is CASSVARATDTQYF. For the CDR3, the DNA is TGTGCCAGCAGCGTAGCCAGGGCTACAGATACGCAGTATTTT. Full variable domain (rest looked up from reference TRBV9 and TRBJ2-3): DSGVTQTPKHLITATGQRVTLRCSPRSGDLSVYWYQQSLDQGLQFLIQYYNGEERAKGNILERFSAQQFPDLHSELNLSSLELGDSALYFCASSVARATDTQYFGPGTRLTVL.

This sequence joins TRBV6-5 and TRBJ1-1, with D uncertain. This CDR3 is 12 amino acids long. With 7 bases removed from V and 6 bases from J, the gap between germline ends came to 12 bases. The V gene's germline CDR1 is MNHEY and CDR2 SVGAGI. CDR3 amino acids: CASIGGIAEAFF. The DNA for the CDR3 is TGTGCCAGCATTGGTGGCATCGCTGAAGCTTTCTTT.